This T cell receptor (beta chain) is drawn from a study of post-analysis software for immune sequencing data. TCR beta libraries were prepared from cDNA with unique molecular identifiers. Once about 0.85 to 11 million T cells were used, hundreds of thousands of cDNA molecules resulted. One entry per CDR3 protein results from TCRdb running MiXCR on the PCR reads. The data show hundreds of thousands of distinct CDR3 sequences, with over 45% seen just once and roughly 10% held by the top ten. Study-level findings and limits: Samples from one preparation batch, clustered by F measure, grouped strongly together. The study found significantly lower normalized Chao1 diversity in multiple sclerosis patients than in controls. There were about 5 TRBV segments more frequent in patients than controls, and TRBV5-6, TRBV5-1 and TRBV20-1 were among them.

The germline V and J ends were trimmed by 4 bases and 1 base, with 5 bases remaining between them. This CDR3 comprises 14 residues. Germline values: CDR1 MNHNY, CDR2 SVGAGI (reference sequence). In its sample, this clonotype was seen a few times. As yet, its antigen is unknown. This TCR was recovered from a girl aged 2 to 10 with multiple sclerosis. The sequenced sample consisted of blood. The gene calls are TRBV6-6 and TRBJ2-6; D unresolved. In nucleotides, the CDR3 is TGTGCCAGCAGTTTCACGTCTGGGGCCAACGTCCTGACTTTC. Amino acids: CASSFTSGANVLTF.